This T cell receptor (beta chain) was profiled in a study of cytomegalovirus exposure and HLA in healthy donors. Whole-study results and caveats: HLA alleles showed associations with some 17,000 TCR beta sequences in a later analysis, at a 0.05 false discovery rate.

A multiplex PCR was run with 60 Vbeta primers and 13 Jbeta primers. TCRdb's table, derived via immunoSEQ multiplex PCR, lists solely in-frame clones and lacks some. This repertoire includes roughly 150,000 clones. V was trimmed by 2 bases and J by 4 bases, leaving 18 bases between them. Germline CDR1 reads SGHAT; CDR2 reads FQNNGV. There are 16 residues in the CDR3. As concerns this clone: The antigen is undetermined.

The clonotype comes from a woman between 45 and 65 years old in good health and CMV-seronegative. The source material was PBMCs. The genes are TRBV11-2 and TRBJ2-7; a weak D match, TRBD1 (6 bases). CDR3 nucleotides: TGTGCCAGCAGCTTAACCCCGAGGCACAGGGATTACGAGCAGTACTTC. Translating it yields CASSLTPRHRDYEQYF.